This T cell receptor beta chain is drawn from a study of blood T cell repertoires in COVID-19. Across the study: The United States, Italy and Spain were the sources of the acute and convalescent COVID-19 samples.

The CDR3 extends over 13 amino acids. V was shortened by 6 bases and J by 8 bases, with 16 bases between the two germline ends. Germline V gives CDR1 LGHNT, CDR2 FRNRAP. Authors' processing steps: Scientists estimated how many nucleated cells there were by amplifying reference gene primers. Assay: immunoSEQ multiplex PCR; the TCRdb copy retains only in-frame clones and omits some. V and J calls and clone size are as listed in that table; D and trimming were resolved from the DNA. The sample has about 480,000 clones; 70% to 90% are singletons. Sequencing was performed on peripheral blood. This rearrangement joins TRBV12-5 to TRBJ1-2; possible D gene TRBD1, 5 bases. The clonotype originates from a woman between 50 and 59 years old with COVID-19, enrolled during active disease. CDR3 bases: TGTGCTAGTGGCCCCGGTGAAAAGGGGGGCTACACCTTC. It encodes CASGPGEKGGYTF. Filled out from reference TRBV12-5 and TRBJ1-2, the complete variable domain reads DARVTQTPRHKVTEMGQEVTMRCQPILGHNTVFWYRQTMMQGLELLAYFRNRAPLDDSGMPKDRFSAEMPDATLATLKIQPSEPRDSAVYFCASGPGEKGGYTFGSGTRLTVV.